What follows are 13 T cell receptor beta chains derived from one specimen sequenced in a study of T cell responses to AZD1222 COVID-19 vaccine. Repertoires were generated with immunoSEQ multiplex PCR, while TCRdb's copy carries only in-frame clones and drops some. The repertoire holds fewer than 130,000 clones, with 70% to 90% as singletons. The material was peripheral blood, obtained on day 0 of AZD1222 vaccination. The source of these receptors is an adult in good health.

This clone was counted between two and nine times. The J gene is TRBJ2-1, the V gene TRBV20-1, with no clear D. Germline-derived CDR1 and CDR2 are DFQATT and SNEGSKA (reference sequence). V was trimmed by 3 bases and J by 0 bases, leaving 18 bases between them. The CDR3 is made up of 17 amino acids. CDR3 protein: CSASLGSQLSSYNEQFF. CDR3 in DNA: TGCAGTGCTAGTTTAGGCAGCCAACTTAGCTCCTACAATGAGCAGTTCTTC.

V usage is TRBV15 and J usage is TRBJ1-3; D possibly corresponds to TRBD1 (5 bases). The germline CDR1 and CDR2 sequences are LNHNV and YYDKDF (reference sequence). The CDR3 is made up of 16 amino acids. V gave up 1 base and J gave up 4 bases, with 14 bases separating them. CDR3 sequence: CATSRAGNVGGNTIYF. CDR3 DNA sequence: TGTGCCACCAGCAGAGCAGGGAATGTTGGGGGAAACACCATATATTTT.

This rearrangement joins TRBV11-3 to TRBJ2-1, with a tentative D call TRBD2 (6 bases). Germline lookup yields CDR1 SGHNT and CDR2 YENEEA. Trimming took off 3 bases at V and 7 bases at J, with 16 bases between the two ends. CDR3 length equals 15 residues. In nucleotides, the CDR3 is TGTGCCAGCAGCTTTTCCGGCGGGAAATGGAATGAGCAGTTCTTC. It specifies CASSFSGGKWNEQFF.

V usage is TRBV9 and J usage is TRBJ2-7; 9 bases are shared with TRBD2. The CDR3 extends over 15 amino acids. The ends lost 0 bases at V and 2 bases at J; junction bases unmatched: 3. The germline CDR1 and CDR2 sequences are SGDLS and YYNGEE. The CDR3 DNA reads TGTGCCAGCAGCGTAGCTCCTAGCGGGACCTACGAGCAGTACTTC. It encodes CASSVAPSGTYEQYF. The entire variable domain, with the rest obtained from reference TRBV9 and TRBJ2-7, is as follows: DSGVTQTPKHLITATGQRVTLRCSPRSGDLSVYWYQQSLDQGLQFLIQYYNGEERAKGNILERFSAQQFPDLHSELNLSSLELGDSALYFCASSVAPSGTYEQYFGPGTRLTVT.

This clone was seen only a few times. The chain employs TRBV15 and TRBJ2-7; D perhaps matches TRBD1 (6 bases). The germline gives CDR1 LNHNV, CDR2 YYDKDF (reference sequence). The CDR3 totals 13 residues. The V end lost 3 bases, the J end lost 5 bases, and 11 bases lay between the germline ends. The CDR3 sequence is CATSRVQGHEQYF. The DNA for the CDR3 is TGTGCCACCAGCAGGGTTCAGGGGCACGAGCAGTACTTC. Drawing the rest from reference TRBV15 and TRBJ2-7, the complete variable domain is DAMVIQNPRYQVTQFGKPVTLSCSQTLNHNVMYWYQQKSSQAPKLLFHYYDKDFNNEADTPDNFQSRRPNTSFCFLDIRSPGLGDTAMYLCATSRVQGHEQYFGPGTRLTVT.

V and J are TRBV11-2 and TRBJ2-3, with D unclear. The CDR3 totals 15 residues. CDR1 is SGHAT and CDR2 is FQNNGV in the germline V gene. V was trimmed by 0 bases and J by 3 bases, leaving 10 bases between them. CDR3 nucleotide sequence: TGTGCCAGCAGCTTAGACAGCCTGATTACAGATACGCAGTATTTT. This gives the protein CASSLDSLITDTQYF.

This chain joins TRBV7-2 and TRBJ1-1; D is possibly TRBD1 (5 bases). The CDR3 spans 14 residues. V lost 5 bases to trimming and J lost 4 bases, with 14 bases between them. Germline V gives CDR1 SGHTA, CDR2 FQGNSA. The CDR3 bases are TGTGCCAGCAGCCAAATGGGACGCCCCACTGAAGCTTTCTTT. It translates to CASSQMGRPTEAFF.

This clone was picked up one time. The V call is TRBV29-1, the J call TRBJ2-3; 9 bases are a match to TRBD2. The CDR3 contains 13 residues. V lost 6 bases, J lost 2 bases, and 3 bases stayed unmatched. Germline V gene sequence: CDR1 SQVTM, CDR2 ANQGSEA. Here the CDR3 DNA reads TGCAGCGTAGCGGGGGGTGACACAGATACGCAGTATTTT. Amino acid sequence: CSVAGGDTDTQYF.

The rearrangement uses TRBV19 and TRBJ2-3, with 7 positions matching TRBD1. V was pared by 2 bases and J by 4 bases, with 6 bases of the junction left unmatched. The CDR3 contains 15 residues. Germline CDR1 LNHDA, CDR2 SQIVND (reference sequence). In DNA, the CDR3 is TGTGCCAGTAGTATAATGGAAGGGGGCCCAGATACGCAGTATTTT. Amino acids: CASSIMEGGPDTQYF.

As DNA, the CDR3 is TGTGCCAGCAGTGAATACGGGACAGGCAACACCGGGGAGCTGTTTTTT. Protein: CASSEYGTGNTGELFF. The gene calls are TRBV25-1 and TRBJ2-2, with 8 bases that match TRBD1. The length of the CDR3 is 16 residues. J was trimmed by 2 bases and V by 0 bases; bases with no gene match: 2. Germline CDR1 MGHDK, CDR2 SYGVNS.

This clone was counted between two and nine times. V and J are TRBV6-5 and TRBJ1-2; no clear D gene. The length of the CDR3 is 14 residues. The germline V and J ends were trimmed by 7 bases and 1 base, with 13 bases remaining between them. CDR1 and CDR2 (germline): MNHEY, SVGAGI. The CDR3 DNA is TGTGCCAGCAACCCACAGAGATTTAACTATGGCTACACCTTC. Translating gives CASNPQRFNYGYTF.

The chain has TRBV24-1 and TRBJ1-5; TRBD1 matches 7 bases. Germline V gives CDR1 KGHDR, CDR2 SFDVKD. V was clipped by 9 bases and J by 0 bases; unmatched bases: 10. The CDR3 extends over 16 amino acids. The CDR3 coding sequence is TGTGCCACCGTGAGGGACAGAGTGAATAGCAATCAGCCCCAGCATTTT. The encoded protein is CATVRDRVNSNQPQHF.

This chain joins TRBV19 and TRBJ2-4, with 10 positions matching TRBD1. This CDR3 contains 17 residues. Trimming cost V 1 base and J 7 bases; bases outside gene matches: 10. Germline V gene lookup returns CDR1 LNHDA and CDR2 SQIVND (reference sequence). The CDR3 nucleotides read TGTGCCAGTAGTATAGGCCCTCCCGGGACAGGGGCGAACATTCAGTACTTC. Its translation is CASSIGPPGTGANIQYF.